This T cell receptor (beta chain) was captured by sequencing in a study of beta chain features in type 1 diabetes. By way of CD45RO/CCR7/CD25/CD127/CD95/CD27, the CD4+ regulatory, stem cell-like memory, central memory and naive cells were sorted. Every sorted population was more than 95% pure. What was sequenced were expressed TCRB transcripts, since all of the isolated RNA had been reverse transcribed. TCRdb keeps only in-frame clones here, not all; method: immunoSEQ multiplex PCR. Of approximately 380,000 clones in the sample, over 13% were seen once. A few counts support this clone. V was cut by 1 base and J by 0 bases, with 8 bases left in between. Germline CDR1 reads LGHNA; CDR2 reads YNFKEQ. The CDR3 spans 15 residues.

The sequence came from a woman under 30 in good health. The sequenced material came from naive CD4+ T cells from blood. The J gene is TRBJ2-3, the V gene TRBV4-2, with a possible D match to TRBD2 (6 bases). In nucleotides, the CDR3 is TGTGCCAGCAGCCAAGGTAGCGGTAGCACAGATACGCAGTATTTT. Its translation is CASSQGSGSTDTQYF.